This record covers a single T cell receptor beta chain. Some clones are missing from TCRdb's copy, which holds only in-frame ones; the method was immunoSEQ multiplex PCR. The sample records more than 200,000 clones, 70% to 90% being singletons. These data are taken from a study of blood T cell repertoires in COVID-19. J was trimmed by 3 bases and V by 0 bases; bases with no gene match: 7. This CDR3 region has 16 residues. Germline loops: CDR1 MNHEY, CDR2 SVGEGT. The sequence was collected from a man in his late teens or twenties with active or convalescent COVID-19. Sequenced material: peripheral blood. This chain links TRBV6-2 or TRBV6-3 with TRBJ2-7, with 8 nucleotides matching TRBD2. CDR3 coding DNA: TGTGCCAGCAGTTACTCGCCCTGGGGGACTAGCTACGAGCAGTACTTC. Amino acid sequence: CASSYSPWGTSYEQYF.